This paragraph covers one TCR beta chain sequence. Its antigen has not been determined. No much larger clone exists at a distance of one base, and base qualities are not known. This record belongs to a study of Ad26.COV2.S vaccination and SARS-CoV-2 variants (dated by TCRdb to the early 2020s). For context, the study as a whole: Vaccine-arm donors came from COV1001, a multicentre, randomized, double-blind, placebo-controlled phase I-IIa trial of Ad26.COV2.S in healthy adults. Dosing of Ad26.COV2.S was intramuscular, at either 5x10^10 or 1x10^11 viral particles, delivered as one shot or as two shots spaced 56 days apart. The specificity and breadth of SARS-CoV-2-reactive T cell receptors after Ad26.COV2.S vaccination were assessed by TCRbeta repertoire sequencing. The TCR-sequenced set comprised about 32 samples: 19 Ad26.COV2.S vaccine recipients, 5 placebo recipients and 8 SARS-CoV-2 convalescent individuals. Trial participants were randomized into five groups of five, in which low-dose or high-dose Ad26.COV2.S was given once or twice, or placebo was given on both occasions. Investigators remained blinded to trial group allocation during experiments and outcome assessment. The full study reports these points: Comparing responses between vaccine doses or regimens was not something the study was powered to do. After vaccination, substantial breadth of spike-specific CD8+ and CD4+ T cell responses was reported. Vaccine and placebo recipients had comparable non-spike TCR breadth, which fits with the vaccine containing only spike. The authors noted that the TCR breadth and depth analyses may have underestimated total T cell responses. Higher spike-specific TCR breadth was observed in Ad26.COV2.S recipients than in placebo recipients (P = 0.0014).

TCRbeta CDR3 regions were sequenced with the immunoSEQ Assay. After extraction, genomic DNA underwent amplification by bias-controlled multiplex PCR, followed by high-throughput sequencing. Turning to the authors' computational methods: To quantify the absolute abundance of each unique TCRbeta CDR3 region, sequences were collapsed and filtered. Usable DNA was measured by amplifying reference genes present in all nucleated cells, and TCRbeta template counts were normalized to that usable DNA to estimate T cell fraction. Repertoire TCRs were annotated as SARS-CoV-2-specific when V gene, CDR3 amino acid sequence and J gene were exactly matched to a known reactive TCR set. MIRA supplied the reference SARS-CoV-2 TCR set, which was filtered for enrichment in COVID-19-positive ImmuneCODE repertoires so that public or cross-reactive TCRs were removed. Using the MIRA antigens, annotated TCRs were further analysed by specific ORF or by position within an ORF. Breadth was defined as the number of annotated unique rearrangements divided by the total number of unique productive rearrangements, and depth was defined as the summed frequency of the annotated unique rearrangements. Group comparisons of TCR breadth used two-sided Wilcoxon rank-sum tests. Entries here come from immuneACCESS through TCRdb and include only in-frame sequences with V and J called. Some clones fail to appear in such tables; in the studies checked, an unresolved V gene covers under half of the shortfall, and the cause of the remainder is unknown. The V and J calls and clone size are taken from that table; D and trimming were inferred from the DNA. The sample contains about 320,000 clones, roughly 90% of them found a single time. Over 5% of the sample is in the top ten clones.

The treatment or condition label on this specimen signifies: about 20 received Ad26.COV2.S at low or high dose, single or two shots; 5 received placebo; per-sample allocation not given. Repertoires of vaccine and placebo recipients were sequenced from samples taken on day 63 after the first injection. In Cohort 1b, about two dozen adults aged 18-55 years were enrolled at a single site in Boston, USA, between 29 July and 7 August 2020. Ad26.COV2.S consisted of a replication-incompetent adenovirus type 26 vector by which a prefusion-stabilized SARS-CoV-2 spike protein from the original Wuhan strain was expressed. The clonotype was recovered from a person aged 18-65 years who received the Ad26.COV2.S COVID-19 vaccine or a placebo. Sequencing used peripheral blood, obtained in a trial of Ad26.COV2.S vaccine versus placebo.

This receptor carries the CDR3 CASQGQASNYGYTF. The DNA sequence is TGTGCCAGTCAAGGACAGGCTTCCAACTATGGCTACACCTTC. In this chain, TRBV19 is recombined with TRBJ1-2, with TRBD1 identical over 7 junction bases. The CDR3 covers 14 residues, taking in both the cysteine and the phenylalanine. The read is trimmed to its CDR3 DNA, 42 bases read in frame from base 1. Trimming accounts for 8 bases at V and 2 bases at J, while the number of junction bases matched to no gene is 8. CDR1 and CDR2 are drawn from the germline V gene (reference sequence): LNHDA, SQIVND.